The sequence of this T cell receptor beta chain was determined in a study of tumor and adjacent non-tumor tissue in lung cancer. No cell sorting was done before RNA was extracted from the tissue. The library came from three nested PCR rounds adapted from ARM-PCR protocols. TCRdb independently ran MiXCR on the multiplex PCR reads; one entry per CDR3 protein. The repertoire holds roughly 120,000 distinct CDR3 sequences, with around 80% as singletons. Notes on this clonotype: Mismatch with germline at one junction end may stem from a read error.

CDR1 is MNHEY, CDR2 SVGAGI, per germline. The CDR3 consists of 15 residues. This clonotype originated in a woman aged 55-70 years with non-small cell lung cancer. The rearrangement links TRBV6-5 to TRBJ2-3, with D tentatively TRBD2 (5 bases). The sequenced material came from lung tumor tissue. The CDR3 DNA reads as TGTGCCAGCAATGTAGCGAGATCTAGCACAGATATGCAGTATTTT. Its protein is CASNVARSSTDMQYF.